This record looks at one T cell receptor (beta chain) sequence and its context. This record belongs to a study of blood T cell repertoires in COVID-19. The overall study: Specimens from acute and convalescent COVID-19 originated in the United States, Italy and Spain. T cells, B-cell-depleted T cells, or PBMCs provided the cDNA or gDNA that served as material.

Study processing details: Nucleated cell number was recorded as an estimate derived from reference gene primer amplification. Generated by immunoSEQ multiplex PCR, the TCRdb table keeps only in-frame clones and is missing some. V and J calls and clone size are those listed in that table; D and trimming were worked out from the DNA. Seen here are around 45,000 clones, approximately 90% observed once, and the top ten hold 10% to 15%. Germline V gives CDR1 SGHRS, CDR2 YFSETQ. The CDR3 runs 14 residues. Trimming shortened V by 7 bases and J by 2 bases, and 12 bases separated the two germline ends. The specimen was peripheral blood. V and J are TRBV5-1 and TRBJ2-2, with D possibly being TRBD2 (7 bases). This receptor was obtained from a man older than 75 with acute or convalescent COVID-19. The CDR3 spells CASAGGGNTGELFF. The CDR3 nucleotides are TGCGCCAGCGCCGGCGGGGGCAACACCGGGGAGCTGTTTTTT.